The 23 T cell receptor beta chains below all came from one sample that was sequenced in a study of identical twins. TCRdb redid the calling of the 5' RACE reads with MiXCR, one entry per CDR3 protein. The table includes approximately 600,000 distinct CDR3 sequences, 7.1% detected once. These data were also reused for a study on yellow fever vaccine responses in identical twins.

The sequencing sample was made of PBMCs. The receptor source for this set is a young woman in good health.

This clonotype occurred a few times. J is TRBJ2-1 and V is TRBV24-1, with a possible D match to TRBD1 (5 bases). Trimming pared 7 bases from V and 5 bases from J, leaving 11 bases between. The germline V gene has CDR1 KGHDR and CDR2 SFDVKD. CDR3 length: 13 amino acids. CDR3 bases: TGTGCCACCAGGACAGCCGGACACAATGAGCAGTTCTTC. Translating it yields CATRTAGHNEQFF.

This sequence joins TRBV15 and TRBJ2-1; the D gene is possibly TRBD2 (6 bases). V was pared by 4 bases and J by 7 bases, with 17 bases between. This CDR3 has 15 amino acids. CDR1 and CDR2 (germline): LNHNV, YYDKDF (reference sequence). The DNA for the CDR3 is TGTGCCACCAGCACTTCGGGAGACCCGGAGAATGAGCAGTTCTTC. This sequence encodes CATSTSGDPENEQFF.

In its sample, this clonotype was seen many times. The chain couples TRBV12-3 or TRBV12-4 to TRBJ1-5; D perhaps matches TRBD1 (6 bases). CDR3 length: 16 residues. The V and J ends lost 2 bases and 1 base respectively, with 12 bases between them. The CDR3 nucleotides are TGTGCCAGCAGTTTACGAGGGGGTACGAGCAATCAGCCCCAGCATTTT. This translates into CASSLRGGTSNQPQHF.

This clonotype was seen many times. V is TRBV7-9 and J is TRBJ2-5, with 9 bases that match TRBD2. This CDR3 comprises 16 residues. The germline gives CDR1 SEHNR, CDR2 FQNEAQ (reference sequence). V lost 3 bases and J lost 3; bases outside the gene matches: 8. CDR3 residues: CASSFVSSGDKETQYF. The CDR3, as DNA: TGTGCCAGCAGCTTTGTGTCTAGCGGGGACAAAGAGACCCAGTACTTC.

This clonotype showed up just a few times. V is TRBV5-1 and J is TRBJ2-7; 8 bases align to TRBD2. The CDR3 spans 14 residues. Germline CDR1 SGHRS, CDR2 YFSETQ. V lost 4 bases and J lost 3; bases outside the gene matches: 6. CDR3 DNA: TGCGCCAGCAGCCAGGGACTAGAAGGCTACGAGCAGTACTTC. It encodes CASSQGLEGYEQYF.

This clonotype was counted many times. This rearrangement joins TRBV6-5 to TRBJ2-5; D gene unclear. The V gene lost 0 bases and the J gene lost 5 bases, with 4 bases spanning the gap. The CDR3 is 12 amino acids. CDR1 is MNHEY, CDR2 SVGAGI, per germline. In DNA, the CDR3 is TGTGCCAGCAGTTACTCCAAGGAGACCCAGTACTTC. The encoded protein is CASSYSKETQYF.

At least ten counts were recorded for this clonotype. The chain employs TRBV7-3 and TRBJ2-1; D call uncertain. CDR3 size: 13 residues. Trimming cost V 3 bases and J 5 bases, with 8 bases left between them. Per germline, CDR1 SGHTA and CDR2 FQGTGA. The CDR3 sequence: CASSFVPNNEQFF. The CDR3 coding sequence is TGTGCCAGCAGCTTCGTCCCAAACAATGAGCAGTTCTTC.

In regard to this clonotype: An end of the junction does not agree with germline; a read error may underlie this. The chain uses TRBV2 and TRBJ2-5; TRBD1 aligns across 7 bases. Germline V gene data show CDR1 as SNHLY and CDR2 as FYNNEI. CDR3 size: 15 residues. The CDR3 coding sequence is TGTGCCAGCAGTCAGGGACAGCTCGCCCAAGAGTCCCAGTACTTC. As protein: CASSQGQLAQESQYF.

This chain joins TRBV29-1 and TRBJ2-1; D unresolved. V lost 3 bases and J 0 bases, leaving 15 bases between the germline ends. CDR3 length: 16 residues. Germline V CDR1 and CDR2: SQVTM, ANQGSEA. For the CDR3, the DNA is TGCAGCGTTGAGGGGTCCTTGGAATCCTCCTACAATGAGCAGTTCTTC. Its protein is CSVEGSLESSYNEQFF.

The rearrangement joins TRBV28 to TRBJ2-6, with D possibly TRBD1 on 6 matching bases. With 3 bases removed from V and 2 bases from J, the gap between germline ends came to 14 bases. There are 17 residues in the CDR3. Germline V lookup: CDR1 MDHEN, CDR2 SYDVKM. The chain's CDR3 is CASSFRRHRAGANVLTF. The DNA for the CDR3 is TGTGCCAGCAGTTTCAGAAGACACAGGGCTGGGGCCAACGTCCTGACTTTC.

The chain employs TRBV28 and TRBJ1-3; D may be TRBD1 (5 bases). From germline, CDR1 is MDHEN and CDR2 SYDVKM. V lost 4 bases, J lost 0 bases, and 10 bases lay in between. This CDR3 has 15 amino acids. The CDR3 DNA follows: TGTGCCAGCAGTTCCCCGGGACTCTCTGGAAACACCATATATTTT. Protein: CASSSPGLSGNTIYF.

This clonotype showed up just a few times. The chain carries TRBV6-2 or TRBV6-3 and TRBJ2-2; no firm D call. The germline V gene has CDR1 MNHEY and CDR2 SVGEGT. This CDR3 spans 12 amino acids. V lost 7 bases to trimming and J lost 6 bases, with 9 bases between them. The CDR3 region is CASTLGSGELFF. In nucleotides, the CDR3 is TGTGCCAGCACCCTCGGGTCCGGGGAGCTGTTTTTT.

This chain joins TRBV20-1 and TRBJ2-2, with 8 positions matching TRBD2. Germline V gives CDR1 DFQATT, CDR2 SNEGSKA (reference sequence). The J segment lost 4 bases and the V segment lost 3 bases, leaving 4 bases of the junction unmatched. The CDR3 has 14 residues. DNA for the CDR3: TGCAGTGCTAGCGGGGGGGCGATCACCGGGGAGCTGTTTTTT. Translation: CSASGGAITGELFF.

The CDR3 DNA sequence: TGCAGTGCCTCGGACGGTATCTACGAGCAGTACGTC. Amino acid sequence: CSASDGIYEQYV. J is TRBJ2-7 and V is TRBV20-1; D call uncertain. Per the germline V gene, CDR1 is DFQATT and CDR2 is SNEGSKA (reference sequence). CDR3 size: 12 residues. V was shortened by 6 bases and J by 3 bases, with 12 bases between the two germline ends.

CDR3 region: CASSLLSGTGHYGYTF. The CDR3 DNA reads as TGTGCCAGCAGTTTATTATCCGGGACAGGGCACTATGGCTACACCTTC. The chain employs TRBV28 and TRBJ1-2; TRBD1 aligns across 9 bases. V lost 1 base and J lost 3; bases outside the gene matches: 6. The V gene's germline CDR1 is MDHEN and CDR2 SYDVKM. This CDR3 spans 16 amino acids.

The chain uses TRBV5-1 and TRBJ2-5, with TRBD2 identical over 11 bases. Unmatched junction bases numbered 6, after V lost 0 bases and J lost 2 bases. The length of the CDR3 is 17 residues. Per germline, CDR1 SGHRS and CDR2 YFSETQ. This CDR3 reads CASSLGVGTSGQETQYF. Written as DNA, the CDR3 is TGCGCCAGCAGCTTGGGAGTCGGGACTAGCGGACAAGAGACCCAGTACTTC. The full variable domain, in which reference TRBV5-1 and TRBJ2-5 provide the parts outside the CDR3, is KAGVTQTPRYLIKTRGQQVTLSCSPISGHRSVSWYQQTPGQGLQFLFEYFSETQRNKGNFPGRFSGRQFSNSRSEMNVSTLELGDSALYLCASSLGVGTSGQETQYFGPGTRLLVL.

The chain links TRBV5-6 to TRBJ2-3, with D tentatively TRBD2 (6 bases). Trimming left V 3 bases short and J 3 bases short, with 14 bases between. This CDR3 is 15 amino acids long. Germline loops: CDR1 SGHDT, CDR2 YYEEEE. CDR3 sequence: CASSWRSLATDTQYF. The CDR3, as DNA: TGTGCCAGCAGCTGGAGGTCCCTAGCGACAGATACGCAGTATTTT.

This clonotype was observed a handful of times. The rearrangement links TRBV10-3 to TRBJ2-1; no clear D gene. The CDR3 has 12 residues. The germline V and J ends were trimmed by 6 bases and 5 bases, with 8 bases remaining between them. In germline, CDR1 is ENHRY, CDR2 SYGVKD. CDR3 coding DNA: TGTGCCATCAGAGGCCTGGACAATGAGCAGTTCTTC. It encodes CAIRGLDNEQFF.

Concerning this clonotype: No DNA is shown, since the ends of the CDR3 on it are uncertain; the CDR3 is the one TCRdb lists. This chain joins TRBV28 and TRBJ2-3; TRBD2, the D gene given by the table, was not confirmed from the DNA. Germline CDR1 MDHEN, CDR2 SYDVKM. The CDR3 is 16 residues long, counting both termini. CDR3 amino acids: CASSSSLASPTDTQYF.

This clonotype showed up just a few times. The chain joins TRBV5-1 to TRBJ1-1; maybe TRBD1 (6 bases). Trimming stripped 5 bases from V and 1 base from J, with 12 bases between. Germline V gene data show CDR1 as SGHRS and CDR2 as YFSETQ. The CDR3 has 14 residues. This chain's CDR3 is CASRSLQGNTEAFF. CDR3 bases: TGCGCCAGCAGGTCGTTACAGGGGAACACTGAAGCTTTCTTT.

The rearrangement uses TRBV12-3 or TRBV12-4 and TRBJ2-7; no reliable D call. The ends were cut back, 6 bases at V and 2 bases at J, with 14 bases in the middle. CDR3 size: 14 residues. The CDR3 nucleotides are TGTGCCAGCAGCCTGTCGTACCCACCCTACGAGCAGTACTTC. It codes for CASSLSYPPYEQYF.

The genes are TRBV4-1 and TRBJ2-1; D gene ambiguous. This CDR3 region has 11 residues. Trimming removed 3 bases from V and 15 bases from J, with 12 bases in between. Germline V gene sequence: CDR1 MGHRA, CDR2 YSYEKL. CDR3: CASSQDGAGFF. CDR3 DNA sequence: TGCGCCAGCAGCCAGGACGGTGCAGGGTTCTTC.

The V and J genes are TRBV19 and TRBJ2-2; TRBD1 agrees at 8 bases. Germline CDR1 and CDR2: LNHDA and SQIVND (reference sequence). J gave up 7 bases and V 4 bases, and 8 bases lay outside the gene matches. This CDR3 has 15 residues. The DNA for the CDR3 is TGTGCCAGTAGTAGACTTGGACAGGGCAGCGGGGAGCTGTTTTTT. Encoded protein: CASSRLGQGSGELFF.